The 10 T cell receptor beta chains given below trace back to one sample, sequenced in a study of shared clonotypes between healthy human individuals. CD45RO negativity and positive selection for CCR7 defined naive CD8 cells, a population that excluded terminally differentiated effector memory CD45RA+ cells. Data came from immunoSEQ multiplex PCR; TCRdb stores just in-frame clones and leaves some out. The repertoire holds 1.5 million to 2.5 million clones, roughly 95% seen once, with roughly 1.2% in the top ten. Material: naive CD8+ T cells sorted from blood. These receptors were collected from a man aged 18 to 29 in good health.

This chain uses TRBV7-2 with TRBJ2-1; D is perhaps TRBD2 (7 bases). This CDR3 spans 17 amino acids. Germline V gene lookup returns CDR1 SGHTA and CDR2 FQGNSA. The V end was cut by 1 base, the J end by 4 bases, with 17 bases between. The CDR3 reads CASSLVGVGGPYNEQFF. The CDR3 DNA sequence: TGTGCCAGCAGCTTAGTGGGAGTGGGGGGGCCGTACAATGAGCAGTTCTTC.

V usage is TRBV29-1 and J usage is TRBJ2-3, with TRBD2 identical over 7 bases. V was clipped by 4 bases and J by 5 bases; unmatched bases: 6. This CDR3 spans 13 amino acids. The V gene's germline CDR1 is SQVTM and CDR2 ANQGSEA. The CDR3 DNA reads TGCAGCGTTGCCAGCGGGATCATAGATACGCAGTATTTT. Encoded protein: CSVASGIIDTQYF.

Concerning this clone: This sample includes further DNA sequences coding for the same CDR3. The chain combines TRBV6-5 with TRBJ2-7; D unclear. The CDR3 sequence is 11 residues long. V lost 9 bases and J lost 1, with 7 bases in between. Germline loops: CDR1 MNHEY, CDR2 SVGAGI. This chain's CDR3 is CASGRSYEQYF. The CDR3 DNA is TGTGCCAGTGGGCGGTCCTACGAGCAGTACTTC.

CDR3 region: CASSWFRDSYEQYF. In DNA form, the CDR3 reads TGTGCCAGCAGCTGGTTCCGGGACAGCTACGAGCAGTACTTC. The chain employs TRBV11-2 and TRBJ2-7; 7 bases line up with TRBD1. Per germline, CDR1 SGHAT and CDR2 FQNNGV. CDR3 length: 14 amino acids. Losses at the gene ends were 4 bases for V and 3 bases for J; bases not matched to a gene: 6.

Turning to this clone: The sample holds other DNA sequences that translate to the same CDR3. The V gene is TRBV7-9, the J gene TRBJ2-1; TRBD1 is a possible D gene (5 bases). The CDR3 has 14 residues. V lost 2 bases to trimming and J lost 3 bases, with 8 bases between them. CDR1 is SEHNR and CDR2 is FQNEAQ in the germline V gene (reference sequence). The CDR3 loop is CASSLYDSYNEQFF. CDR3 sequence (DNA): TGTGCCAGCAGCTTATATGACAGCTACAATGAGCAGTTCTTC.

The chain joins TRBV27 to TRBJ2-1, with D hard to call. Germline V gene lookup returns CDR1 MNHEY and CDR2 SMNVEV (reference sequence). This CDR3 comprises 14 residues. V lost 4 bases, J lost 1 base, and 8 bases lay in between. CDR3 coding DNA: TGTGCCAGCAGTTCAGCAGGTTCCTACAATGAGCAGTTCTTC. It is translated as CASSSAGSYNEQFF.

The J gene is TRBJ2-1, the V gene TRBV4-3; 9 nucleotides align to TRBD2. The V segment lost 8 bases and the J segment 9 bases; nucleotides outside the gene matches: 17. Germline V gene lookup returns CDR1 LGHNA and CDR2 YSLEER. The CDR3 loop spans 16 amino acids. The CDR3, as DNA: TGCGCCAGCCGTCCCAGGGCGGGAGGGCCCTCGGGTGAGCAGTTCTTC. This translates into CASRPRAGGPSGEQFF.

CDR3 nucleotide sequence: TGCGCCAGCAGCCAAGCCGGAATGGGAACCTATGGCTACACCTTC. Translation: CASSQAGMGTYGYTF. The V gene is TRBV4-3, the J gene TRBJ1-2; D is ambiguous. V dropped 1 base and J dropped 4 bases, with 13 bases sitting between them. Per the germline V gene, CDR1 is LGHNA and CDR2 is YSLEER. The CDR3 extends over 15 amino acids.

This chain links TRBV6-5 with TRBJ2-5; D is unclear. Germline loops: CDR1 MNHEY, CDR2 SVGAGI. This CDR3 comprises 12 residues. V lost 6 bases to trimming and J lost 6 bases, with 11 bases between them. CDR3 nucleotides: TGTGCCAGCAGCCCCGATGGACAGACCCAGTACTTC. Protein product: CASSPDGQTQYF.

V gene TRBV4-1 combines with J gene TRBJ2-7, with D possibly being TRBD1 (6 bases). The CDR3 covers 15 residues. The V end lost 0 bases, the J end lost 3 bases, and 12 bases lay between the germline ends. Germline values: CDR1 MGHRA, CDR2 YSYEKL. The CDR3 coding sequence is TGCGCCAGCAGCCAAGATCGAGCAGGGGACTACGAGCAGTACTTC. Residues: CASSQDRAGDYEQYF.